This is a list of T cell receptor beta chains from one sample in a study of blood T cell repertoires in COVID-19. Measured with immunoSEQ multiplex PCR; TCRdb has only the in-frame clones, and not every one. The table records approximately 100,000 clones, approximately 80% of them present only once. Sequencing used peripheral blood. These TCRs come from a man aged 70-80 years with active or convalescent COVID-19. The CDR3 runs from the conserved cysteine through the conserved F or W. A D gene is named only where the DNA matches it firmly. Clone sizes are given selectively: once, few, many, or a class where the clone is expanded.

CDR3,DNA,size,D,J,V
CASTQGVNEKLFF,TGCGCCAGCACCCAGGGGGTTAATGAAAAACTGTTTTTT,-,TRBD1,TRBJ1-4,TRBV5-1
CASSIQGLGAEAFF,TGTGCCAGTAGTATACAGGGGTTAGGAGCTGAAGCTTTCTTT,-,-,TRBJ1-1,TRBV19
CASSSQSLWRGGYEQYF,TGTGCCAGCAGCTCCCAATCTCTGTGGCGGGGGGGCTACGAGCAGTACTTC,-,TRBD2,TRBJ2-7,TRBV11-2
CASSDRTEGSYEQYF,TGTGCCAGCAGTGACAGGACAGAAGGCTCCTACGAGCAGTACTTC,few,-,TRBJ2-7,TRBV6-2/TRBV6-3
CASSHDKGTGEVFREKLFF,TGTGCCAGCAGCCACGACAAGGGGACAGGGGAGGTTTTTCGGGAAAAACTGTTTTTT,-,TRBD1,TRBJ1-4,TRBV7-8
CASTRDRERDTEAFF,TGTGCCAGCACCCGGGACAGGGAACGGGACACTGAAGCTTTCTTT,once,TRBD1,TRBJ1-1,TRBV6-5
CASSFTANTEAFF,TGTGCCAGCAGCTTTACAGCCAACACTGAAGCTTTCTTT,-,-,TRBJ1-1,TRBV5-5
CASSRKDTYYGYTF,TGTGCCAGCAGTCGAAAGGACACGTACTATGGCTACACCTTC,-,-,TRBJ1-2,TRBV14
CASSLESGVSTDTQYF,TGCGCCAGCAGCTTGGAGAGCGGGGTTAGCACAGATACGCAGTATTTT,-,TRBD2,TRBJ2-3,TRBV5-1
CSARDARGYTF,TGCAGTGCTAGAGATGCCCGGGGCTACACCTTC,few,-,TRBJ1-2,TRBV20-1
CASREQVSGNTIYF,TGTGCCAGCCGGGAACAAGTCTCTGGAAACACCATATATTTT,-,-,TRBJ1-3,TRBV2
CASSLRSGLAGVNFYEQYF,TGTGCCAGCAGCTTAAGGTCTGGTCTAGCGGGAGTCAACTTCTACGAGCAGTACTTC,-,TRBD2,TRBJ2-7,TRBV11-2
CASSSLGTSEEGAFF,TGCGCCAGCAGCTCGTTAGGGACTTCGGAAGAGGGAGCTTTCTTT,-,-,TRBJ1-1,TRBV5-1
CASSLSGRARGQPQHF,TGTGCCAGCAGTTTATCGGGGCGGGCGAGGGGGCAGCCCCAGCATTTT,-,-,TRBJ1-5,TRBV27
CASSLTGATEAFF,TGTGCCAGCAGCTTAACAGGGGCCACTGAAGCTTTCTTT,-,TRBD1,TRBJ1-1,TRBV7-2
CATSVLSGGVHEQYF,TGTGCCACCAGTGTACTTTCGGGGGGGGTCCACGAGCAGTACTTC,-,TRBD2,TRBJ2-7,TRBV24-1
CASSRSGGGEHFF,TGTGCCAGCAGTCGGTCAGGGGGCGGAGAACATTTCTTT,-,TRBD1,TRBJ1-1,TRBV6-5
CASSLTPDSTPYGYTF,TGCGCCAGCAGCCTCACTCCCGACAGCACACCCTATGGCTACACCTTC,once,-,TRBJ1-2,TRBV5-1
CATSGDQNIQYF,TGTGCCACCAGTGGAGATCAAAACATTCAGTACTTC,few,-,TRBJ2-4,TRBV24-1
CASSLAGISYEQYF,TGTGCCAGCAGCTTGGCGGGAATTTCCTACGAGCAGTACTTC,-,-,TRBJ2-7,TRBV5-8
CASSGGQGQNIQYF,TGCGCCAGCAGCGGCGGACAGGGTCAAAACATTCAGTACTTC,-,TRBD1,TRBJ2-4,TRBV5-1
CSTEREGEQFF,TGCAGTACCGAGCGGGAGGGTGAGCAGTTCTTC,-,TRBD2,TRBJ2-1,TRBV20-1
CATSRGGDYGYTF,TGTGCCACCAGTCGGGGGGGTGACTATGGCTACACCTTC,-,-,TRBJ1-2,TRBV24-1
CASSSRETQYF,TGTGCCAGCAGTTCCCGAGAGACCCAGTACTTC,-,-,TRBJ2-5,TRBV6-9
CASSPSGQGHYGYTF,TGTGCCAGCAGCCCCTCCGGACAGGGCCACTATGGCTACACCTTC,-,TRBD1,TRBJ1-2,TRBV3-1/TRBV3-2
CASSEPRGTEAFF,TGTGCCAGCAGTGAACCGAGGGGGACTGAAGCTTTCTTT,-,-,TRBJ1-1,TRBV25-1
CASSLNAGYSPLHF,TGTGCCAGCAGCTTAAACGCGGGGTACTCACCCCTCCACTTT,-,-,TRBJ1-6,TRBV14
CASSPKQGPGTDTQYF,TGTGCCAGCTCACCAAAGCAGGGCCCGGGCACAGATACGCAGTATTTT,once,-,TRBJ2-3,TRBV18
CASSLVSETQYF,TGTGCCAGCAGCCTCGTATCAGAGACCCAGTACTTC,-,-,TRBJ2-5,TRBV2
CASSPGQPVDTQYF,TGTGCCAGCAGCCCGGGACAGCCCGTTGATACGCAGTATTTT,-,TRBD1,TRBJ2-3,TRBV14
CASDGLASSTDTQYF,TGTGCCAGCGACGGACTAGCGTCTAGCACAGATACGCAGTATTTT,many,TRBD2,TRBJ2-3,TRBV9
CASSVSGAKTQYF,TGTGCCAGTAGTGTTAGCGGGGCTAAGACCCAGTACTTC,-,TRBD2,TRBJ2-5,TRBV19
CAISDPTSGRRNEQFF,TGTGCCATCAGTGACCCAACTAGCGGGAGAAGGAATGAGCAGTTCTTC,-,TRBD2,TRBJ2-1,TRBV10-3
CASSTGTDTDTQYF,TGTGCCAGTAGTACAGGTACCGACACAGATACGCAGTATTTT,-,-,TRBJ2-3,TRBV19
CATSPGGVGHEQFF,TGTGCCACCAGCCCAGGGGGCGTAGGGCATGAGCAGTTCTTC,-,TRBD1,TRBJ2-1,TRBV24-1
CASSLLGRPNTEAFF,TGTGCCAGCTCCCTTTTGGGGAGGCCGAACACTGAAGCTTTCTTT,-,-,TRBJ1-1,TRBV28
CASSADRRNYGYTF,TGTGCCAGCAGCGCGGACAGGAGAAACTATGGCTACACCTTC,-,TRBD1,TRBJ1-2,TRBV9
CASSFGGVPEAFF,TGTGCCAGCAGTTTTGGCGGGGTCCCTGAAGCTTTCTTT,-,-,TRBJ1-1,TRBV28
CASSLGSEYGYTF,TGCGCCAGCAGCTTGGGCAGCGAATATGGCTACACCTTC,-,-,TRBJ1-2,TRBV5-1
CASIEGDNNQPQHF,TGTGCCAGCATCGAAGGGGACAACAATCAGCCCCAGCATTTT,-,-,TRBJ1-5,TRBV2